These 27 T cell receptor beta chains share one sample of origin, sequenced in a study of shared clonotypes between healthy human individuals (TCRdb year 2020). Libraries were constructed by the immunoSEQ multiplex PCR assay. Not all clones reach the TCRdb copy of this immuneACCESS table, which keeps in-frame sequences only. Checked studies attribute under half of the gap to unresolved V genes and leave the rest unexplained. This sample is represented by approximately 2,000,000 clones; around 92% of them were singletons. Jointly, the top ten make up approximately 0.41% of the sample. The sequenced sample consisted of naive CD4+ T cells from PBMCs. This specimen's cell subset or site label, per the study, means: CD45RA+ positively selected. These receptors all come from a young man in good health. Some clones in this sample may be carry-over from other donors' samples.

The V and J genes are TRBV5-4 and TRBJ1-1; 8 nucleotides match TRBD1. CDR3 size: 15 residues. The V gene's germline CDR1 is SGHNT and CDR2 YYREEE (reference sequence). Germline trimming cut 0 bases from V and 4 bases from J; bases unmatched to any gene: 5. The CDR3 spells CASSLGAGGPTEAFF. CDR3 nucleotide sequence: TGTGCCAGCAGCTTGGGAGCAGGGGGCCCCACTGAAGCTTTCTTT. Complete variable domain (other parts from reference TRBV5-4 and TRBJ1-1): ETGVTQSPTHLIKTRGQQVTLRCSSQSGHNTVSWYQQALGQGPQFIFQYYREEENGRGNFPPRFSGLQFPNYSSELNVNALELDDSALYLCASSLGAGGPTEAFFGQGTRLTVV.

The chain carries TRBV9 and TRBJ2-1, with 12 bases identical to TRBD2. Germline V lookup: CDR1 SGDLS, CDR2 YYNGEE. The CDR3 spans 16 residues. Unmatched junction bases numbered 11, after V lost 3 bases and J lost 10 bases. CDR3 bases: TGTGCCAGCAGCGAAACCGGGACTAGCGGGTTTCGCGAGCAGTTCTTC. Protein product: CASSETGTSGFREQFF.

Note on this clone: Likely a read error: the CDR3 ends without its conserved phenylalanine or tryptophan. The rearrangement joins TRBV7-9 to TRBJ2-7; perhaps TRBD1 as D (6 bases). V lost 5 bases, J lost 3 bases, and 8 bases lay in between. The CDR3 loop spans 12 amino acids. The germline V gene has CDR1 SEHNR and CDR2 FQNEAQ (reference sequence). The CDR3 protein is CASSGDIYEQYL. DNA of the CDR3: TGTGCCAGCAGCGGGGACATCTACGAGCAGTACCTC.

The CDR3 DNA is TGTGCCAGCAGAGTTTTGACAGGGACCTACGAGCAGTACTTC. It is translated as CASRVLTGTYEQYF. The V gene is TRBV6-6, the J gene TRBJ2-7, with TRBD1 identical over 7 bases. Germline CDR1 and CDR2: MNHNY and SVGAGI (reference sequence). The V segment lost 6 bases and the J segment 2 bases; nucleotides outside the gene matches: 7. This CDR3 region has 14 residues.

The J gene is TRBJ2-5, the V gene TRBV5-1; either TRBD1 or TRBD2 may supply D (6 bases each). This CDR3 contains 14 residues. In germline, CDR1 is SGHRS, CDR2 YFSETQ. The V gene lost 5 bases and the J gene lost 9 bases, with 20 bases spanning the gap. The DNA of the CDR3 is TGCGCCAGCAGTTCGGAGCGGTCGGGGGCGGCCCAGTACTTC. Translated, it gives CASSSERSGAAQYF.

V and J are TRBV23-1 and TRBJ2-7; the D is unclear. TRBV23-1 carries the ORF label, with uncertain function. V was clipped by 6 bases and J by 5 bases, with 8 bases between them. The CDR3 has 11 residues. CDR3 in DNA: TGCGCCAGCAGGTCGAGTAACGAGCAGTACTTC. It specifies CASRSSNEQYF.

The CDR3 here is CATSSGTSTYGYTF. In DNA, the CDR3 is TGTGCCACCAGCAGCGGGACATCAACCTATGGCTACACCTTC. This chain connects TRBV15 to TRBJ1-2; maybe TRBD1 (6 bases). Per germline, CDR1 LNHNV and CDR2 YYDKDF (reference sequence). The V gene lost 3 bases and the J gene lost 4 bases, with 12 bases spanning the gap. The CDR3 is 14 amino acids.

The chain carries TRBV6-6 and TRBJ2-7, with TRBD1 matching over 7 bases. Germline V gene sequence: CDR1 MNHNY, CDR2 SVGAGI (reference sequence). CDR3 length: 13 amino acids. J lost 6 bases, V lost 5 bases, and 7 bases had no gene match. The CDR3 spells CASSTPTGSEQYF. The CDR3 coding sequence is TGTGCCAGCAGTACACCGACAGGGAGCGAGCAGTACTTC.

The chain combines TRBV5-1 with TRBJ2-5; maybe TRBD1 (5 bases). This CDR3 comprises 14 residues. Germline V gives CDR1 SGHRS, CDR2 YFSETQ. Trimming took off 4 bases at V and 2 bases at J, with 12 bases between the two ends. As DNA, the CDR3 is TGCGCCAGCAGCATAAAGACAGCACAAGAGACCCAGTACTTC. Its translation: CASSIKTAQETQYF. Drawing the rest from reference TRBV5-1 and TRBJ2-5, the complete variable domain is KAGVTQTPRYLIKTRGQQVTLSCSPISGHRSVSWYQQTPGQGLQFLFEYFSETQRNKGNFPGRFSGRQFSNSRSEMNVSTLELGDSALYLCASSIKTAQETQYFGPGTRLLVL.

This chain links TRBV9 with TRBJ2-1; D is tentatively TRBD1 or TRBD2 (5 bases each). This CDR3 contains 15 residues. Germline CDR1 and CDR2: SGDLS and YYNGEE. Deletions cut 4 bases from V and 4 bases from J, with 15 bases between. The CDR3 DNA reads TGTGCCAGCAGCCCAACGTGGGGGTGGTACAATGAGCAGTTCTTC. Encoded protein: CASSPTWGWYNEQFF.

The chain carries TRBV30 and TRBJ1-1; possible D gene TRBD1, 6 bases. V was clipped by 8 bases and J by 0 bases, with 10 bases between them. In germline, CDR1 is GTSNPN, CDR2 SVGIG (reference sequence). The CDR3 is made up of 12 amino acids. The CDR3 region is CAGNRVNTEAFF. DNA for the CDR3: TGTGCCGGAAACAGGGTGAACACTGAAGCTTTCTTT.

This clone was seen only once. The chain uses TRBV28 and TRBJ2-3; the D is unclear. V dropped 2 bases and J dropped 2 bases, with 11 bases sitting between them. This CDR3 is 15 amino acids long. Germline values: CDR1 MDHEN, CDR2 SYDVKM. Written as DNA, the CDR3 is TGTGCCAGCAGTTTAAGGAACAGCCCCACAGATACGCAGTATTTT. This sequence encodes CASSLRNSPTDTQYF.

The chain links TRBV19 to TRBJ2-5; possibly TRBD1 for D (6 bases). From germline, CDR1 is LNHDA and CDR2 SQIVND (reference sequence). This CDR3 region has 15 residues. V lost 4 bases to trimming and J lost 1 base, with 13 bases between them. The CDR3 sequence: CASSTGGQFQETQYF. In nucleotides, the CDR3 is TGTGCCAGTAGTACGGGTGGACAGTTCCAAGAGACCCAGTACTTC.

This clone was picked up one time. The V call is TRBV5-6, the J call TRBJ1-1; the D gene is possibly TRBD1 (5 bases). Germline CDR1 is SGHDT and CDR2 is YYEEEE. Between the trimmed V and J ends, which lost 3 bases and 0 bases, there was a span of 12 bases. The CDR3 has 15 amino acids. The CDR3 loop reads CASSSGRDLNTEAFF. For the CDR3, the DNA is TGTGCCAGCAGCTCGGGCCGGGACTTGAACACTGAAGCTTTCTTT. Using reference TRBV5-6 and TRBJ1-1 for the parts outside the CDR3, the full variable domain is DAGVTQSPTHLIKTRGQQVTLRCSPKSGHDTVSWYQQALGQGPQFIFQYYEEEERQRGNFPDRFSGHQFPNYSSELNVNALLLGDSALYLCASSSGRDLNTEAFFGQGTRLTVV.

The genes are TRBV4-1 and TRBJ2-3; 7 nucleotides line up with TRBD1. Germline lookup yields CDR1 MGHRA and CDR2 YSYEKL. This CDR3 region has 14 residues. Unmatched junction bases numbered 5, after V lost 3 bases and J lost 5 bases. In DNA, the CDR3 is TGCGCCAGCAGCCAGATCCGGGACAGAGATACGCAGTATTTT. This gives the protein CASSQIRDRDTQYF.

This rearrangement joins TRBV18 to TRBJ1-1; D perhaps matches TRBD1 (6 bases). The germline V and J ends were trimmed by 0 bases and 11 bases, with 16 bases remaining between them. The CDR3 is made up of 14 amino acids. CDR1 and CDR2 (germline): KGHSH, LQKENI. Here the CDR3 DNA reads TGTGCCAGCTCACCACCCAACAGGGCGGAGGGTGCTTTCTTT. As protein: CASSPPNRAEGAFF.

This clone was found once. This chain links TRBV15 with TRBJ2-5; TRBD1 is a possible D gene (5 bases). The CDR3 has 15 residues. Germline lookup yields CDR1 LNHNV and CDR2 YYDKDF (reference sequence). Trimming stripped 0 bases from V and 5 bases from J, with 13 bases between. The DNA of the CDR3 is TGTGCCACCAGCAGAGACTATGGGGCCCCCGAGACCCAGTACTTC. This encodes CATSRDYGAPETQYF. Full variable domain (outside the CDR3, taken from reference TRBV15 and TRBJ2-5): DAMVIQNPRYQVTQFGKPVTLSCSQTLNHNVMYWYQQKSSQAPKLLFHYYDKDFNNEADTPDNFQSRRPNTSFCFLDIRSPGLGDTAMYLCATSRDYGAPETQYFGPGTRLLVL.

The genes are TRBV5-4 and TRBJ2-7, with 9 bases matching TRBD2. The V and J ends lost 0 bases and 2 bases, in that order; junction bases with no gene match: 3. The CDR3 sequence is 15 residues long. Germline CDR1 is SGHNT and CDR2 is YYREEE (reference sequence). DNA for the CDR3: TGTGCCAGCAGCTTGGTAGCGGGAGTCGCCTACGAGCAGTACTTC. Translating gives CASSLVAGVAYEQYF.

The chain uses TRBV11-3 and TRBJ2-2, with D perhaps TRBD1 (5 bases). CDR1 and CDR2 from the germline V gene are SGHNT and YENEEA. Trimming left V 5 bases short and J 1 base short, with 8 bases between. The CDR3 has 14 residues. The DNA for the CDR3 is TGTGCCAGCAGCGTAGGACAGAACACCGGGGAGCTGTTTTTT. It specifies CASSVGQNTGELFF.

The chain couples TRBV5-1 to TRBJ1-1; 7 bases fit TRBD1. This CDR3 region has 14 residues. V lost 0 bases to trimming and J lost 5 bases; unmatched junction nucleotides: 4. CDR1 is SGHRS and CDR2 is YFSETQ in the germline V gene. CDR3 coding DNA: TGCGCCAGCAGCTTGGGGGACAGTGGGACTGAAGCTTTCTTT. Translation gives CASSLGDSGTEAFF.

A remark on this clone: The sample carries other DNA sequences with the same CDR3. CDR3 region: CASSLVLNTGELFF. Here the CDR3 DNA reads TGCGCCAGCAGCTTAGTCCTGAACACCGGGGAGCTGTTTTTT. V and J are TRBV5-1 and TRBJ2-2, with D hard to call. CDR3 size: 14 residues. With 2 bases removed from V and 1 base from J, the gap between germline ends came to 6 bases. Germline values: CDR1 SGHRS, CDR2 YFSETQ.

This clone came up a few times. The chain recombines TRBV5-1 with TRBJ1-2; maybe TRBD1 (6 bases). V dropped 6 bases and J dropped 4 bases, with 13 bases sitting between them. CDR3 size: 13 residues. Germline loops: CDR1 SGHRS, CDR2 YFSETQ. DNA of the CDR3: TGCGCCAGCAAGGCAGGGGAGTTCTATGGCTACACCTTC. This sequence encodes CASKAGEFYGYTF.

V is TRBV21-1 and J is TRBJ2-1; the DNA was not used to check the table's D call, TRBD1. TRBV21-1 has pseudogene status. This CDR3 region has 19 residues. CDR3 protein: CASSYQTQGRQGAGNEQFF. Here the CDR3 DNA reads TGTGCCAGCAGCTACCAGACCCAGGGAAGGCAGGGGGCGGGAAATGAGCAGTTCTTC.

This chain uses TRBV6-5 with TRBJ2-7, with TRBD2 matching over 15 bases. V was pared by 4 bases and J by 5 bases, with 3 bases of the junction left unmatched. The CDR3 loop spans 15 amino acids. The germline gives CDR1 MNHEY, CDR2 SVGAGI. CDR3 DNA sequence: TGTGCCAGCAGTTTGGGACTAGCGGGAGGCAACGAGCAGTACTTC. Translation gives CASSLGLAGGNEQYF.

The rearrangement uses TRBV29-1 and TRBJ2-1; D is unclear. The germline V and J ends were trimmed by 6 bases and 4 bases, with 16 bases remaining between them. The germline CDR1 and CDR2 sequences are SQVTM and ANQGSEA. This CDR3 is 14 amino acids long. The DNA of the CDR3 is TGCAGCGTCGGTCTTCTGGCCCTATACAATGAGCAGTTCTTC. Protein product: CSVGLLALYNEQFF.

V is TRBV10-3 and J is TRBJ2-1, with D hard to call. This CDR3 is 18 amino acids long. Trimming took off 4 bases at V and 3 bases at J, with 22 bases between the two ends. In germline, CDR1 is ENHRY, CDR2 SYGVKD. The CDR3 DNA is TGTGCCATCAGTGGAGTGAGTCAGCGCGGAAGATTCTACAATGAGCAGTTCTTC. It is translated as CAISGVSQRGRFYNEQFF.

This clone was seen a handful of times. The chain carries TRBV11-2 and TRBJ1-2; D is perhaps TRBD1 (6 bases). This CDR3 region has 14 residues. V lost 5 bases to trimming and J lost 3 bases, with 13 bases between them. In germline, CDR1 is SGHAT, CDR2 FQNNGV. In DNA, the CDR3 is TGTGCCAGCAGCGGTACTAACAGGGACTATGGCTACACCTTC. Its protein product is CASSGTNRDYGYTF.